Sequencing of this T cell receptor (beta chain) was carried out in a study of T cell repertoires in aging, cancer and after chemotherapy. Study details: Donor ages fell into six groups from 30 or younger up to 70 or older. Paired samples before and after chemotherapy came from chronic lymphocytic leukemia patients on fludarabine- or bendamustine-based regimens. Study conclusions and caveats: Median generation probability rose over the chemotherapy interval in each cancer cohort, suggesting rebound thymic output. The repertoire data cannot show anything about immunological memory following chemotherapy.

This clonotype was counted between two and nine times. Its antigen is unidentified. Peripheral blood genomic DNA, not sorted cells or RNA, was the template. A mixed TRB-A/B primer pool amplified rearranged TRB by multiplex touch-down PCR. TCRdb independently ran MiXCR on the multiplex PCR reads; one entry per CDR3 protein. The sample yields roughly 4,900 distinct CDR3 sequences, around 35% seen once. The sample comprised blood. This clonotype originated in a human donor with a blood cancer.

The CDR3 DNA reads TGTGCCAGCAGTGAAGGGAGACTAGCGGGGGGTTACCAAGAGACCCAGTACTTC. Its protein product is CASSEGRLAGGYQETQYF. The chain has TRBV12-3 or TRBV12-4 and TRBJ2-5; 13 positions agree with TRBD2. The V and J ends lost 5 bases and 0 bases, in that order; junction bases with no gene match: 9. The CDR3 spans 18 residues.